This passage covers 2 T cell receptor beta chains from one sample sequenced in a study of Graves' ophthalmopathy and Graves' hyperthyroidism. From RNA, the CDR3 regions of TCR beta chains were amplified and sequenced. HTBI-primed first-round RT-PCR preceded second-round multiplex PCR. MiXCR, run by TCRdb on the multiplex PCR reads, gives a single entry per CDR3 protein. The table records 400,000 to 450,000 distinct CDR3 sequences, about 21% of them present only once. Sequencing input: peripheral blood. These receptors were obtained from a young woman with stable Graves' hyperthyroidism.

This clonotype was counted ten times or more. The chain uses TRBV11-1 and TRBJ1-1; possible D gene TRBD1, 6 bases. The CDR3 has 16 residues. Looked up from germline, CDR1 is SGHAT and CDR2 is FQDESV (reference sequence). V shed 4 bases and J shed 1 base, with 16 bases lying between them. In DNA form, the CDR3 reads TGTGCCAGCAGCTCGTCCGGGGGCAAAAAGAACACTGAAGCTTTCTTT. Amino acids: CASSSSGGKKNTEAFF.

This clonotype was found many times. The rearrangement joins TRBV13 to TRBJ1-1; tentative D call: TRBD1 (6 bases). The V end was cut by 4 bases, the J end by 0 bases, with 15 bases between. The germline V gene has CDR1 PRHDT and CDR2 FYEKMQ (reference sequence). The CDR3 sequence is 16 residues long. CDR3 residues: CASSSLTGDMNTEAFF. The CDR3 coding sequence is TGTGCCAGCAGCTCCTTGACAGGTGATATGAACACTGAAGCTTTCTTT.